The 32 T cell receptor beta chains presented below share a single source sample, sequenced in a study of blood T cell repertoires in COVID-19. The method was immunoSEQ multiplex PCR; TCRdb's version includes in-frame clones alone and lacks a portion of them. Of over 200,000 clones listed, approximately 90% were seen once; the top ten hold 0.99%. The sample was peripheral blood. The receptors derive from a woman in her thirties or forties who had recovered from COVID-19.

This clone was picked up one time. The chain couples TRBV7-3 to TRBJ2-7; 7 bases line up with TRBD1. In germline, CDR1 is SGHTA, CDR2 FQGTGA. CDR3 length: 14 amino acids. V shed 1 base, J shed 9 bases, and the junction held 9 bases outside the gene matches. CDR3 nucleotide sequence: TGTGCCAGCAGCTTAAACAGCGGACAGGCGGGGCAGTACTTC. Its translation: CASSLNSGQAGQYF.

The genes are TRBV19 and TRBJ2-2; TRBD1 aligns across 7 bases. V lost 5 bases to trimming and J lost 3 bases; unmatched junction nucleotides: 6. Germline CDR1 LNHDA, CDR2 SQIVND (reference sequence). The CDR3 is made up of 15 amino acids. The CDR3 nucleotides read TGTGCCAGTAGTCCGGTGGGACAGTACACCGGGGAGCTGTTTTTT. The encoded protein is CASSPVGQYTGELFF.

This rearrangement joins TRBV14 to TRBJ2-1, with D tentatively TRBD2 (5 bases). CDR3 length equals 15 residues. The germline gives CDR1 SGHDN, CDR2 FVKESK. Trimming took 4 bases from V and 5 from J, leaving 15 bases between them. In DNA, the CDR3 is TGTGCCAGCAGCCCCTCGGCGGGCGCACACAATGAGCAGTTCTTC. Translation gives CASSPSAGAHNEQFF.

This clone has only one observation. This sequence joins TRBV13 and TRBJ1-1; 12 bases are a match to TRBD1. With V trimmed by 3 bases and J by 1 base, 6 bases remained unmatched. Germline assignment: CDR1 PRHDT and CDR2 FYEKMQ (reference sequence). There are 17 residues in the CDR3. For the CDR3, the DNA is TGTGCCAGCAGCTTTCGGGACAGGGGGCGGGGGAACACTGAAGCTTTCTTT. This gives the protein CASSFRDRGRGNTEAFF.

The chain carries TRBV9 and TRBJ2-6; a possible D gene is TRBD2 (6 bases). CDR3 length: 16 amino acids. The germline gives CDR1 SGDLS, CDR2 YYNGEE. Trimming took 0 bases from V and 8 from J, leaving 15 bases between them. Here the CDR3 reads CASSVGEGRGTNVLTF. CDR3 in DNA: TGTGCCAGCAGCGTAGGTGAGGGCCGGGGGACCAACGTCCTGACTTTC.

The V and J genes are TRBV20-1 and TRBJ1-5; no definite D call. This CDR3 is built from 13 residues. The V end was cut by 3 bases, the J end by 5 bases, with 11 bases between. The germline gives CDR1 DFQATT, CDR2 SNEGSKA (reference sequence). CDR3 amino acids: CSASGGRHQPQHF. The CDR3 DNA reads as TGCAGTGCTAGTGGCGGCCGTCATCAGCCCCAGCATTTT.

The genes are TRBV6-5 and TRBJ2-5, with 9 nucleotides matching TRBD2. V lost 4 bases to trimming and J lost 5 bases; unmatched junction nucleotides: 11. The CDR3 covers 16 residues. Germline V gene lookup returns CDR1 MNHEY and CDR2 SVGAGI. This chain's CDR3 is CASSSRPGLAWETQYF. CDR3 nucleotides: TGTGCCAGCAGTTCCCGGCCTGGACTAGCGTGGGAGACCCAGTACTTC.

J is TRBJ2-7 and V is TRBV7-6; unclear D gene. This CDR3 has 14 residues. Germline values: CDR1 SGHVS, CDR2 FNYEAQ. V lost 5 bases and J lost 0, with 11 bases in between. CDR3: CASSPEVSSYEQYF. The CDR3 coding sequence is TGTGCCAGCAGCCCCGAGGTGAGCTCCTACGAGCAGTACTTC.

The chain couples TRBV5-1 to TRBJ2-2, with 10 positions matching TRBD2. V was clipped by 4 bases and J by 6 bases; unmatched bases: 9. Germline V lookup: CDR1 SGHRS, CDR2 YFSETQ. The CDR3 covers 16 residues. The CDR3 sequence is CASSPGVAGGAGELFF. CDR3 DNA: TGCGCCAGCAGCCCGGGAGTAGCGGGAGGAGCCGGGGAGCTGTTTTTT.

V is TRBV10-2 and J is TRBJ2-2; D perhaps matches TRBD2 (5 bases). This CDR3 contains 12 residues. Germline V CDR1 and CDR2: WSHSY, SAAADI. The ends were cut back, 10 bases at V and 4 bases at J, with 10 bases in the middle. DNA for the CDR3: TGCGCCACCAGCCGGGGCACCGGGGAGCTGTTTTTT. This encodes CATSRGTGELFF.

This clone was detected once. The chain joins TRBV7-8 to TRBJ1-1; 9 bases are a match to TRBD1. The germline V gene has CDR1 SGHVS and CDR2 FQNEAQ. J was trimmed by 1 base and V by 1 base; bases with no gene match: 1. The CDR3 covers 15 residues. CDR3 bases: TGTGCCAGCAGCTTAGGGACAGGGGCGAACACTGAAGCTTTCTTT. Encoded protein: CASSLGTGANTEAFF.

This clone showed up just a few times. The chain carries TRBV30 and TRBJ1-1, with no clear D. V lost 5 bases to trimming and J lost 6 bases, with 16 bases between them. This CDR3 is 13 amino acids long. Looked up from germline, CDR1 is GTSNPN and CDR2 is SVGIG (reference sequence). Here the CDR3 reads CAWAIERVAEAFF. The CDR3 coding sequence is TGTGCCTGGGCCATAGAACGGGTGGCTGAAGCTTTCTTT.

The genes are TRBV9 and TRBJ2-3; 8 positions agree with TRBD1. Per germline, CDR1 SGDLS and CDR2 YYNGEE. V shed 0 bases and J 4 bases; nucleotides not matched to a gene: 4. The CDR3 has 15 amino acids. The CDR3 protein is CASSVAPDRADTQYF. The CDR3 nucleotides read TGTGCCAGCAGCGTAGCTCCGGACAGGGCAGATACGCAGTATTTT.

This sequence joins TRBV4-3 and TRBJ2-3, with 7 bases fitting TRBD1. This CDR3 spans 18 amino acids. Unmatched junction bases numbered 11, after V lost 0 bases and J lost 2 bases. CDR1 LGHNA and CDR2 YSLEER come from the germline V gene. The CDR3 is CASSQERHRTGNTDTQYF. CDR3 DNA: TGCGCCAGCAGCCAAGAGAGACACAGGACAGGAAACACAGATACGCAGTATTTT.

This rearrangement joins TRBV27 to TRBJ1-1; 12 nucleotides align to TRBD1. Germline loops: CDR1 MNHEY, CDR2 SMNVEV (reference sequence). The junction had 14 bases not matched to a gene; V was cut back by 7 bases and J by 11 bases. This CDR3 is 15 amino acids long. CDR3 loop: CASNSPRDRGQRAFF. The CDR3 region has the DNA TGTGCCAGCAACTCACCGCGGGACAGGGGGCAGAGGGCTTTCTTT.

The CDR3: CSVEGDRGVYGYTF. CDR3 nucleotides: TGCAGCGTTGAGGGGGACAGGGGGGTTTATGGCTACACCTTC. The chain recombines TRBV29-1 with TRBJ1-2, with TRBD1 matching over 11 bases. V lost 3 bases, J lost 5 bases, and 5 bases stayed unmatched. There are 14 residues in the CDR3. The germline gives CDR1 SQVTM, CDR2 ANQGSEA. Looking up the rest from reference TRBV29-1 and TRBJ1-2 gives the full variable domain: SAVISQKPSRDICQRGTSLTIQCQVDSQVTMMFWYRQQPGQSLTLIATANQGSEATYESGFVIDKFPISRPNLTFSTLTVSNMSPEDSSIYLCSVEGDRGVYGYTFGSGTRLTVV.

The CDR3 spells CASSGQAGELFF. CDR3 nucleotides: TGTGCCAGCAGTGGGCAGGCCGGGGAGCTGTTTTTT. The chain uses TRBV2 and TRBJ2-2; no reliable D call. The CDR3 sequence is 12 residues long. Trimming cost V 4 bases and J 6 bases, with 6 bases left between them. Germline CDR1 SNHLY, CDR2 FYNNEI.

V is TRBV30 and J is TRBJ2-1, with a possible D match to TRBD2 (6 bases). V gave up 8 bases and J gave up 2 bases, with 13 bases separating them. Germline V gene data show CDR1 as GTSNPN and CDR2 as SVGIG (reference sequence). The CDR3 is 13 amino acids. CDR3 nucleotide sequence: TGTGCCCACGCTAGCGCCGCCTACAATGAGCAGTTCTTC. This encodes CAHASAAYNEQFF.

The rearrangement joins TRBV27 to TRBJ2-3; TRBD2 matches 12 bases. This CDR3 has 17 residues. Germline CDR1 MNHEY, CDR2 SMNVEV (reference sequence). The trim removed 6 bases at V and 6 bases at J, leaving 13 bases unmatched. The CDR3 loop reads CASSPVRLAGGLDTQYF. As DNA, the CDR3 is TGTGCCAGCAGCCCGGTGCGGCTAGCGGGAGGGTTGGATACGCAGTATTTT.

To note about this clone: This CDR3 is also generated by other DNA sequences in the sample. The chain recombines TRBV19 with TRBJ1-1; D is possibly TRBD1 (5 bases). Germline V gives CDR1 LNHDA, CDR2 SQIVND (reference sequence). CDR3 length: 14 amino acids. V lost 3 bases, J lost 1 base, and 9 bases lay in between. The CDR3 nucleotides read TGTGCCAGTAGTATGGGCAGGGAGAACACTGAAGCTTTCTTT. The encoded protein is CASSMGRENTEAFF.

The rearrangement joins TRBV7-9 to TRBJ2-3, with 8 bases that match TRBD2. Losses at the gene ends were 7 bases for V and 2 bases for J; bases not matched to a gene: 5. This CDR3 is 14 amino acids long. Germline V gene lookup returns CDR1 SEHNR and CDR2 FQNEAQ (reference sequence). The CDR3 is CASTGGGATDTQYF. The CDR3 DNA sequence: TGTGCCAGCACCGGGGGGGGTGCCACAGATACGCAGTATTTT.

The V and J genes are TRBV18 and TRBJ2-5; TRBD1 is a possible D gene (7 bases). The CDR3 is 15 residues long. Germline V CDR1 and CDR2: KGHSH, LQKENI. V lost 6 bases and J 5 bases, leaving 19 bases between the germline ends. Here the CDR3 reads CASSPLPRGVETQYF. The CDR3 nucleotides are TGTGCCAGCTCGCCCCTCCCCAGGGGGGTGGAGACCCAGTACTTC.

The chain uses TRBV19 and TRBJ1-2; D possibly corresponds to TRBD1 (5 bases). From germline, CDR1 is LNHDA and CDR2 SQIVND (reference sequence). Trimming left V 11 bases short and J 5 bases short, with 18 bases between. This CDR3 region has 13 residues. CDR3 sequence: CAHGHPSGYGYTF. The DNA for the CDR3 is TGTGCCCACGGACACCCGAGTGGGTATGGCTACACCTTC.

CDR3 protein: CASSFPDGIRLTGELFF. DNA for the CDR3: TGCGCCAGCAGCTTCCCGGACGGGATTCGCCTAACAGGGGAGCTGTTTTTT. The chain uses TRBV5-1 and TRBJ2-2; a possible D gene is TRBD2 (5 bases). V lost 2 bases, J lost 8 bases, and 22 bases lay in between. The germline gives CDR1 SGHRS, CDR2 YFSETQ. The CDR3 covers 17 residues.

The chain joins TRBV5-1 to TRBJ2-1; 13 bases are a match to TRBD2. Germline assignment: CDR1 SGHRS and CDR2 YFSETQ. Germline trimming cut 0 bases from V and 6 bases from J; bases unmatched to any gene: 6. The CDR3 totals 17 residues. The CDR3, as DNA: TGCGCCAGCAGCTTGGACCAACTAGCGGGAGGGGGCAATGAGCAGTTCTTC. Translating it yields CASSLDQLAGGGNEQFF.

CDR3 DNA sequence: TGTGCCACCAGTGAGGGGGTGGCTAGCGGGAGGGCCACAGATACGCAGTATTTT. The encoded protein is CATSEGVASGRATDTQYF. The J gene is TRBJ2-3, the V gene TRBV24-1; 12 nucleotides line up with TRBD2. CDR1 KGHDR and CDR2 SFDVKD come from the germline V gene. The junction had 9 bases not matched to a gene; V was cut back by 4 bases and J by 2 bases. The length of the CDR3 is 18 residues.

V usage is TRBV6-2 or TRBV6-3 and J usage is TRBJ1-2, with D hard to call. V was clipped by 6 bases and J by 4 bases, with 18 bases between them. Germline assignment: CDR1 MNHEY and CDR2 SVGEGT. The CDR3 totals 15 residues. Here the CDR3 DNA reads TGTGCCAGCAGCCTCTTCCTGGCCCCCTCCTATGGCTACACCTTC. This codes for CASSLFLAPSYGYTF.

The chain is built from TRBV4-1 and TRBJ2-7; 7 bases are shared with TRBD2. Germline trimming cut 8 bases from V and 2 bases from J; bases unmatched to any gene: 6. Germline CDR1 reads MGHRA; CDR2 reads YSYEKL. This CDR3 has 13 amino acids. The CDR3 DNA reads TGCGCCAGCCGGGGGGTCGAAACCTACGAGCAGTACTTC. Encoded protein: CASRGVETYEQYF.

V usage is TRBV19 and J usage is TRBJ2-1; tentative D call: TRBD1 (7 bases). The CDR3 has 14 amino acids. Trimming took 10 bases from V and 6 from J, leaving 19 bases between them. Germline values: CDR1 LNHDA, CDR2 SQIVND (reference sequence). The CDR3 spells CATARGARGNEQFF. The CDR3 DNA reads TGTGCCACCGCCAGGGGGGCACGGGGCAATGAGCAGTTCTTC.

With respect to this clone: This same CDR3 is encoded by further DNA sequences in the sample. The chain employs TRBV12-3 or TRBV12-4 and TRBJ2-5, with 7 bases matching TRBD2. V shed 6 bases and J 5 bases; nucleotides not matched to a gene: 3. The CDR3 covers 12 residues. CDR3 sequence reads: CASSPGGETQYF. The CDR3 coding sequence is TGTGCCAGCAGCCCCGGGGGGGAGACCCAGTACTTC.

This chain connects TRBV30 to TRBJ1-5; D gene ambiguous. V gave up 1 base and J gave up 4 bases, with 5 bases separating them. The CDR3 is made up of 12 amino acids. CDR1 and CDR2 from the germline V gene are GTSNPN and SVGIG (reference sequence). Here the CDR3 reads CAWSGLNQPQHF. The CDR3 DNA sequence: TGTGCCTGGAGTGGTCTGAATCAGCCCCAGCATTTT.

The chain combines TRBV18 with TRBJ2-3; 15 bases are a match to TRBD2. CDR3 length: 18 amino acids. The germline V gene encodes CDR1 KGHSH and CDR2 LQKENI. V shed 5 bases, J shed 4 bases, and the junction held 10 bases outside the gene matches. The CDR3 nucleotides read TGTGCCAGCTCATCGGCCGGGACTAGCGGGAGGAGGCCAGATACGCAGTATTTT. Encoded protein: CASSSAGTSGRRPDTQYF.